This record concerns one TCR beta chain sequence. The sample holds a few counts of this clonotype. Its antigen is still unknown. No base qualities exist here, and no much larger clone lies one base off it. The approximately 39 donors, aged roughly 6 to 95 years, were systemically healthy Caucasian individuals from Russia. Around 9.9 milliliters of peripheral blood were collected from each donor into EDTA-treated Vacutainer tubes. Ficoll-Paque density-gradient centrifugation was used to isolate PBMCs, with at least 7 million per sample. Total RNA was extracted from PBMCs with Trizol reagent, with at least 6 micrograms obtained per sample. The percentages of naive CD45RAhigh/CD27high T cells were determined by flow cytometry on a PBMC aliquot from every donor. The data stem from a study of blood T cells in healthy people across ages (dated by TCRdb to the mid-2010s). As for the study more broadly: In model experiments, template switching captured about one uniquely barcoded TCR beta cDNA molecule for every two T cells. To avoid experimental bias, donors of different ages were spread randomly across the sequencing lanes. The study measured age-related changes in TCR beta repertoire diversity using deep sequencing normalized with unique cDNA molecular identifiers. Two additional independent replicas of 1 million unique cDNA reads from the same blood draw were analyzed for two donors (one aged 18 to 29 and one aged 80 or older). Four age groups were formed from the donors: young (average approximately 15 years), middle-aged (approximately 39), aged (about 68) and long-lived (around 82).

To prepare the library, 5' RACE was applied. Instrument used: Illumina HiSeq 2500. A second 7 to 11 cycle PCR used a sample-barcoded 5' primer and a J-beta primer mix. A template-switch 5' adaptor carrying 12 random nucleotides introduced a unique molecular identifier onto each TCR beta cDNA molecule. Each sample yielded at least 3 million CDR3-containing paired-end reads. First-strand cDNA was synthesized from all RNA with the Mint cDNA synthesis kit, primed by a TRBC-specific oligonucleotide. Following uracil-DNA glycosylase treatment, a first 18-cycle PCR with universal primers M1SS and BC2_uni_R was performed on all cDNA. In the authors' own workflow: For normalization, 1 million high-quality reads, each with a distinct molecular identifier, were randomly selected from each sample. Instead of being binned into consensus sequences, reads with shared molecular identifiers were discarded. CDR3 identification, clonotype clustering and error correction used MiTCR with a Q25 quality threshold and the strictest error-elimination algorithm. A nonparametric unseen species model with Euler transformation was used to estimate lower-bound total TCR beta diversity. The public sequencing data were trimmed at Q25 with fastp and processed into clonotypes with MiXCR by TCRdb, which kept only in-frame beta chains. Here each entry gathers all rows of one CDR3 protein and keeps the most common genes and DNA. In this record, the V and J calls reflect TCRdb's handling and not the investigators' own analysis. Across this sample there are almost 1 million distinct CDR3 sequences, with roughly 51% seen only once. The ten largest clonotypes hold about 22% of the sample.

Summary of the overall study and its limitations: Observed TCR beta diversity correlated strongly with the percentage of naive T cells measured by flow cytometry. Because the CMV infection status of the donors was unknown, age-related changes in expanded clonotypes may potentially have been confounded. Estimates of total diversity from one million sequenced T cells were regarded as lower bounds and underestimates. The long-lived group showed more naive CD4+ T cells, fewer expanded clones and increased TCR diversity than the aged group, suggesting age selection. Since profiling was done on bulk unsorted PBMCs, naive and antigen-experienced compartments could not be conclusively compared. Observed TCR beta diversity per million T cells fell roughly linearly with age, and a significant reduction was already apparent by age roughly 40.

The receptor was derived from an older woman in good health. The sequenced sample was blood.

The CDR3 region reads CSARGQGVYGYTF. The DNA sequence reads TGCAGTGCTAGGGGACAGGGAGTCTATGGCTACACCTTC. The chain is made from TRBV20-1 and TRBJ1-2; 9 junctional bases match TRBD1. CDR1 DFQATT and CDR2 SNEGSKA are derived from the germline V gene (reference sequence). The CDR3 holds 13 amino acids from the cysteine to the phenylalanine. Only the CDR3 DNA stays, 39 bases, in frame from base 1. Relative to germline, V is missing 3 bases and J is missing 4 bases, with 3 bases of the junction outside any gene match.